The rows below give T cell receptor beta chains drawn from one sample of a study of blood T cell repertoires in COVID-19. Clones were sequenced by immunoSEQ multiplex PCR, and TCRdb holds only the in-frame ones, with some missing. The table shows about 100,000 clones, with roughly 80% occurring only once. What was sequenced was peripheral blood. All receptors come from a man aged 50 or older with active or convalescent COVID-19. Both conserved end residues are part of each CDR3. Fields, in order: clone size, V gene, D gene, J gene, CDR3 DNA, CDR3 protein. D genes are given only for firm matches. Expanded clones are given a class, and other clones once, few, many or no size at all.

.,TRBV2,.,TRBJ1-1,TGTGCCAGCAAACTCGTGAACACTGAAGCTTTCTTT,CASKLVNTEAFF
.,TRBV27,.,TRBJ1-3,TGTGCCAGCAGTTTTGGTCAAAACAGGGTCTTCTCTGGAAACACCATATATTTT,CASSFGQNRVFSGNTIYF
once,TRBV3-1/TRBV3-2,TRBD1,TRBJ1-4,TGTGCCAGCAGCCAAGTGGGGACAGGGCACGAAAAACTGTTTTTT,CASSQVGTGHEKLFF
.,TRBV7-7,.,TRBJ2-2,TGTGCTAGCAGCACCGGGACTGTAAACACCGGGGAGCTGTTTTTT,CASSTGTVNTGELFF
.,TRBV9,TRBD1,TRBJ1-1,TGTGCCAGCAGCCCTCTGGACAGGGGGAACACTGAAGCTTTCTTT,CASSPLDRGNTEAFF
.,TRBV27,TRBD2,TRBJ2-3,TGTGCCAGCAGTTCATTCCCGGGACTAGATCGTACAGATACGCAGTATTTT,CASSSFPGLDRTDTQYF
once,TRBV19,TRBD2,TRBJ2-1,TGTGCCAGTAGTCCCCCGGGACTAGCGGGAGGCCCCGCGAGGGGGAACTTTTGGGAGCAGTTCTTC,CASSPPGLAGGPARGNFWEQFF
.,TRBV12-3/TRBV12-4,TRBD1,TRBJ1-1,TGTGCCAGCAGGAAGACAGGGCCTGAAGCTTTCTTT,CASRKTGPEAFF
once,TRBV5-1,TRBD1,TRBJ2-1,TGCGCCAGCAGCCAGGATACGGGACAGGGAACGGTGCAGTTCTTC,CASSQDTGQGTVQFF
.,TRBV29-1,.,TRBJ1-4,TGCAGCGTTGAAGAGGGCGGAAGGGGACTTAATGAAAAACTGTTTTTT,CSVEEGGRGLNEKLFF
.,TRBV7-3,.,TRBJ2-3,TGTGCCAGCAGCCTAAGGTCTACCACAGATACGCAGTATTTT,CASSLRSTTDTQYF
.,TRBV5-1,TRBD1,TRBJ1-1,TGCGCCAGCAGCGCGGGACAGTGGGCCACTGAAGCTTTCTTT,CASSAGQWATEAFF
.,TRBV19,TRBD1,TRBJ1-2,TGTGCCAGTAGTACCCGGACAGGGGAGGACTATGGCTACACCTTC,CASSTRTGEDYGYTF
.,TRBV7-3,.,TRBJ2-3,TGTGCCAGCAGCTTAAATTTCGGAGGTAGCACAGATACGCAGTATTTT,CASSLNFGGSTDTQYF
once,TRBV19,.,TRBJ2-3,TGTGCCAGCAGAGCGACGGACACAGATACGCAGTATTTT,CASRATDTDTQYF
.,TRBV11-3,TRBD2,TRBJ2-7,TGTGCCAGCAGCAAACTAGCGGGTCGCTCCTACGAGCAGTACTTC,CASSKLAGRSYEQYF
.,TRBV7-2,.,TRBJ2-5,TGTGCCAGCACCTCGGGGGGCTTCCAAGAGACCCAGTACTTC,CASTSGGFQETQYF
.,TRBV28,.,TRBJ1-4,TGTGCCAGCAGAATGGACGGGGCAACTAATGAAAAACTGTTTTTT,CASRMDGATNEKLFF
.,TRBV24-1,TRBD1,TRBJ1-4,TGTGCCACCAGTGATTCGACAGGGGTTACTAATGAAAAACTGTTTTTT,CATSDSTGVTNEKLFF
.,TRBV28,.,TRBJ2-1,TGTGCCAGCGCACTAGAGTTGGAGCAGTTCTTC,CASALELEQFF
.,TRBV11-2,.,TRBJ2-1,TGTGCCAGCAGCTTAGAGGCCTTATACAATGAGCAGTTCTTC,CASSLEALYNEQFF
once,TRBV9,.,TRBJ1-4,TGTGCCAGCAGCGAGCACGAGGCAACTAATGAAAAACTGTTTTTT,CASSEHEATNEKLFF
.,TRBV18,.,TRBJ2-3,TGTGCCAGCTCACCACAGAGACAGACTAGCACAGATACGCAGTATTTT,CASSPQRQTSTDTQYF